This T cell receptor (beta chain) was obtained from a study of shared clonotypes between healthy human individuals. Whole-study results and caveats: The diversity represented, both genetic and in exposure history, was limited by few donors.

As regards this clone: What it binds is not known. Distinct nucleotide sequences in the sample also encode this CDR3.

Trimming stripped 2 bases from V and 3 bases from J, with 9 bases between. This CDR3 has 14 residues. The germline V gene has CDR1 KGHSH and CDR2 LQKENI. The donor population consisted of healthy HIV-negative adults with no recent acute infections or vaccinations. Repertoires were generated with immunoSEQ multiplex PCR, while TCRdb's copy carries only in-frame clones and drops some. The sample has about 560,000 clones; around 78% are singletons. Material: PBMCs. The V call is TRBV18, the J call TRBJ2-3; D is unresolved. The clonotype originates from a woman in her 40s in good health. Some clones in this sample may be carry-over from other donors' samples. CDR3 sequence (DNA): TGTGCCAGCTCACCATCCCGAAGTACAGATACGCAGTATTTT. Its translation is CASSPSRSTDTQYF.